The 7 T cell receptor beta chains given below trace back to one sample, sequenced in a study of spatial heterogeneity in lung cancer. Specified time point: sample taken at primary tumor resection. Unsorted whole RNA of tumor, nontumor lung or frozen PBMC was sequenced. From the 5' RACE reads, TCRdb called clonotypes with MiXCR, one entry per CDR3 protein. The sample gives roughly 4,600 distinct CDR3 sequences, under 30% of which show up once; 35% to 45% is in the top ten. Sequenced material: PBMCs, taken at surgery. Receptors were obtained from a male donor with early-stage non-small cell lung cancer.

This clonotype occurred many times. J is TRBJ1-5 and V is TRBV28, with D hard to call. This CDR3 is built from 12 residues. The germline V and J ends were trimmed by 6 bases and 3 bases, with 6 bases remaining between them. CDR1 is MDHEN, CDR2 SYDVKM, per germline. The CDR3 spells CASSPYNQPQHF. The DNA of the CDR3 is TGTGCCAGCAGCCCTTACAATCAGCCCCAGCATTTT.

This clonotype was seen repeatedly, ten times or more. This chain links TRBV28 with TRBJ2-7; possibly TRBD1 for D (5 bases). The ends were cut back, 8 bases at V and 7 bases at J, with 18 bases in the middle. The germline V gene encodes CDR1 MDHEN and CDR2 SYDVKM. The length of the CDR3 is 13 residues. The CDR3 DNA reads TGTGCCAGCGAGAGAGACAGCCTGGGTGAGCAGTACTTC. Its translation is CASERDSLGEQYF. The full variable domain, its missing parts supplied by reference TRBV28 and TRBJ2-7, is DVKVTQSSRYLVKRTGEKVFLECVQDMDHENMFWYRQDPGLGLRLIYFSYDVKMKEKGDIPEGYSVSREKKERFSLILESASTNQTSMYLCASERDSLGEQYFGPGTRLTVT.

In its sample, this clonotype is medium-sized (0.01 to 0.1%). This chain's CDR3 is CASSHLAGVEDTQYF. DNA of the CDR3: TGCGCCAGCAGCCATCTAGCGGGGGTTGAAGATACGCAGTATTTT. This chain links TRBV5-1 with TRBJ2-3; 10 positions match TRBD2. The J segment lost 5 bases and the V segment lost 4 bases, leaving 7 bases of the junction unmatched. The CDR3 totals 15 residues. Germline V CDR1 and CDR2: SGHRS, YFSETQ.

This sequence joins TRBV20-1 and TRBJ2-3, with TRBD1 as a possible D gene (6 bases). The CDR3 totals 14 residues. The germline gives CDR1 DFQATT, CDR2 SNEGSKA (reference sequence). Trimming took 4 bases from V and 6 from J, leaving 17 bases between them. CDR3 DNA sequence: TGCAGTGCTACTGGGACATTTTTATTGGATACGCAGTATTTT. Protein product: CSATGTFLLDTQYF.

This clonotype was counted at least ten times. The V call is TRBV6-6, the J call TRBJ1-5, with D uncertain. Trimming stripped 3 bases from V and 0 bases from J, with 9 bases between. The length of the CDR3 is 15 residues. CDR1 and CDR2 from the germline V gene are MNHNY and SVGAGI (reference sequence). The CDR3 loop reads CASSYIYGSNQPQHF. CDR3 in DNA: TGTGCCAGCAGTTATATTTACGGTAGCAATCAGCCCCAGCATTTT.

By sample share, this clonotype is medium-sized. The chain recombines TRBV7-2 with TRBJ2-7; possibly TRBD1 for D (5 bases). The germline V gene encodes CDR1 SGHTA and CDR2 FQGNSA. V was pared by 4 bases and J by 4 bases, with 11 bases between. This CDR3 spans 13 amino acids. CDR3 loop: CASSSSKGYEQYF. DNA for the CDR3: TGTGCCAGCAGCTCATCGAAGGGGTACGAGCAGTACTTC.

CDR3 in amino acids: CASSAWGGLTDTQYF. The CDR3 nucleotides read TGTGCCAGCAGCGCCTGGGGGGGCCTAACAGATACGCAGTATTTT. The rearrangement joins TRBV9 to TRBJ2-3; weak D call: TRBD2 (7 bases). The germline V gene has CDR1 SGDLS and CDR2 YYNGEE. This CDR3 is built from 15 residues. Trimming left V 3 bases short and J 3 bases short, with 14 bases between. Looking up the rest from reference TRBV9 and TRBJ2-3 gives the full variable domain: DSGVTQTPKHLITATGQRVTLRCSPRSGDLSVYWYQQSLDQGLQFLIQYYNGEERAKGNILERFSAQQFPDLHSELNLSSLELGDSALYFCASSAWGGLTDTQYFGPGTRLTVL.